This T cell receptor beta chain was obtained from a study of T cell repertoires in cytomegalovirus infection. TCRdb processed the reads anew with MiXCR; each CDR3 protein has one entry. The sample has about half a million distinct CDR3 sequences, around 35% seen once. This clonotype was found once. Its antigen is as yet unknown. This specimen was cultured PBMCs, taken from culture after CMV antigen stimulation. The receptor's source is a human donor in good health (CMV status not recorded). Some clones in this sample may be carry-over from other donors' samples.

The CDR3 region has the DNA TGTGCCAGCCGGTCGGCGGATTACCAAGAGACCCAGTACTTC. Protein sequence: CASRSADYQETQYF. The V and J genes are TRBV2 and TRBJ2-5; D gene unclear. CDR1 is SNHLY and CDR2 is FYNNEI in the germline V gene. Trimming pared 8 bases from V and 0 bases from J, leaving 13 bases between. The length of the CDR3 is 14 residues.